Below, 6 T cell receptor beta chains from the same sample are listed, as sequenced in a study of blood T cell repertoires in COVID-19. TCRdb keeps only in-frame clones here, not all; method: immunoSEQ multiplex PCR. The sample has some 42,000 clones, 85% seen once. The source material was peripheral blood. These receptors all come from a man in his fifties or sixties with active COVID-19.

V usage is TRBV4-1 and J usage is TRBJ1-4; D is unclear. Germline V gene sequence: CDR1 MGHRA, CDR2 YSYEKL. The CDR3 contains 16 residues. V lost 0 bases and J 7 bases, leaving 15 bases between the germline ends. The CDR3 DNA sequence: TGCGCCAGCAGCCAAGACGGAACGAGGTTGAGTGAAAAACTGTTTTTT. It yields the protein CASSQDGTRLSEKLFF.

This clone turned up a few times. The V call is TRBV29-1, the J call TRBJ2-7; 10 bases are a match to TRBD2. The CDR3 loop spans 12 amino acids. J was trimmed by 4 bases and V by 3 bases; bases with no gene match: 0. The germline CDR1 and CDR2 sequences are SQVTM and ANQGSEA. CDR3 amino acids: CSVETSGYEQYF. Here the CDR3 DNA reads TGCAGCGTTGAGACTAGCGGGTACGAGCAGTACTTC.

J is TRBJ2-1 and V is TRBV3-1 (or the pseudogene TRBV3-2), with D maybe TRBD2 (6 bases). Germline V gene lookup returns CDR1 LGHDT and CDR2 YNNKEL (reference sequence). Trimming cost V 2 bases and J 3 bases, with 11 bases left between them. This CDR3 is built from 15 residues. The CDR3 DNA is TGTGCCAGCAGCCAACCTGGGAGGATCTACAATGAGCAGTTCTTC. Translation gives CASSQPGRIYNEQFF.

The chain carries TRBV4-3 and TRBJ2-7; weak D call: TRBD2 (5 bases). The CDR3 has 15 residues. CDR1 and CDR2 (germline): LGHNA, YSLEER. The V end lost 1 base, the J end lost 1 base, and 11 bases lay between the germline ends. The CDR3 region has the DNA TGCGCCAGCAGCCAAGGGTCTCGGGGTTCCTACGAGCAGTACTTC. Residues: CASSQGSRGSYEQYF.

This clone was counted a single time. This rearrangement joins TRBV7-8 to TRBJ1-1; the match to TRBD1 covers 9 bases. CDR3 length: 15 residues. After removal of 3 bases from V and 1 base from J, the junction contained 3 bases not matched to a gene. The germline V gene encodes CDR1 SGHVS and CDR2 FQNEAQ. The CDR3 loop is CASSLTTGGNTEAFF. In nucleotides, the CDR3 is TGTGCCAGCAGCTTGACGACAGGGGGGAACACTGAAGCTTTCTTT.

This chain uses TRBV5-8 with TRBJ2-1; tentatively, D is TRBD2 (5 bases). V lost 0 bases to trimming and J lost 8 bases, with 15 bases between them. Looked up from germline, CDR1 is SGHTS and CDR2 is YDEGEE. The CDR3 sequence is 15 residues long. The CDR3 protein is CASSLVVRGYHEQFF. DNA of the CDR3: TGTGCCAGCAGCTTGGTGGTACGAGGGTACCATGAGCAGTTCTTC.